This T cell receptor (beta chain) was sequenced for a study of blood T cells in healthy people across ages. Using a J-beta primer mix together with a sample-barcoded 5' primer, a second PCR was run for roughly 7 to 11 cycles. Each CDR3 protein is one row after TCRdb ran MiXCR on the 5' RACE reads. The data hold roughly 2 million distinct CDR3 sequences, with about 50% observed a single time. Between the trimmed V and J ends, which lost 3 bases and 1 base, there was a span of 11 bases. This CDR3 comprises 15 residues. The germline V gene has CDR1 KGHDR and CDR2 SFDVKD. General study findings and limits: PBMCs were not sorted, which prevented a conclusive comparison of naive versus antigen-experienced cells. Both naive CD4+ cell counts and diversity were greater in long-lived donors than in aged donors.

About this clonotype: Its antigen is currently unknown.

The sequenced sample consisted of blood. This TCR came from a woman aged 40 to 50 in good health. The rearrangement links TRBV24-1 to TRBJ2-5; weak D call: TRBD1 (6 bases). CDR3 bases: TGTGCCACCAGTGATCCCGACAGGCCCCAAGAGACCCAGTACTTC. Its translation: CATSDPDRPQETQYF.